Included here is one T cell receptor beta chain sequence, with context. In the study's own analysis: Reference gene primer amplification yielded estimated nucleated cell counts. Assay used: immunoSEQ multiplex PCR; TCRdb lists only in-frame clones, some missing. The V and J calls and clone size are taken from that table; D and trimming were inferred from the DNA. Of approximately 75,000 clones listed, around 83% are singletons. Germline CDR1 and CDR2: SGHAT and FQNNGV. This CDR3 is built from 15 residues. Trimming removed 7 bases from V and 0 bases from J; junction bases left unmatched: 7. This sample was included in a study of blood T cell repertoires in COVID-19. In the study overall: Collection of acute and convalescent COVID-19 samples took place in the United States, Italy and Spain.

Specimen: peripheral blood. This clonotype was sampled from a young man with COVID-19, enrolled during active disease. The chain combines TRBV11-2 with TRBJ2-3; TRBD1 matches at 7 bases. This CDR3 is CASISDRASTDTQYF. CDR3 nucleotides: TGTGCCAGCATTTCTGACAGGGCGAGCACAGATACGCAGTATTTT.